The sequence of this T cell receptor (beta chain) was determined in a study of T cell clonality in common variable immunodeficiency. Findings and limits, study-wide: CVID patient heterogeneity limited repertoire-clinical complication correlations. Shared TCRbeta clones were fewer between CVID subjects than controls. The cause of increased CVID clonality remains unclear without subpopulation sequencing.

The CDR3 runs 14 residues. Trimming cost V 7 bases and J 4 bases; bases outside gene matches: 10. Germline V gene sequence: CDR1 SGHNT, CDR2 YYREEE (reference sequence). This clone was counted only a few times. The antigen is not known. The observed sequence ends 3 residues before the CDR3 terminus, with the missing tail filled in from the germline J gene. Most patients and controls had Caucasian heritage. TCRdb's copy holds only in-frame clones and misses some; the assay was immunoSEQ multiplex PCR. The sample includes about 74,000 clones, none of them occurring once. The chain joins TRBV5-4 to TRBJ2-7; 8 nucleotides align to TRBD2. This receptor was taken from a person aged 18 to 70 in good health. The sequenced sample was peripheral blood mononuclear cells. The CDR3 region is CASSPGAGDYEQYF. CDR3 DNA, as far as it was read: TGTGCCAGCTCCCCGGGAGCGGGGGATTACGAG.